A single sample gave rise to the 10 T cell receptor beta chains below, sequenced in a study of blood T cell repertoires in COVID-19. The protocol was immunoSEQ multiplex PCR, while the TCRdb copy is restricted to in-frame clones and leaves out a portion. The sample holds about 60,000 clones, around 80% seen once. The sample consisted of peripheral blood. These receptors were collected from a young man with COVID-19, enrolled during active disease.

This clone was counted a few times. J is TRBJ1-6 and V is TRBV15; tentative D call: TRBD1 (6 bases). The germline V gene has CDR1 LNHNV and CDR2 YYDKDF (reference sequence). Between the trimmed V and J ends, which lost 0 bases and 5 bases, there was a span of 14 bases. This CDR3 has 17 amino acids. The CDR3 is CATSREYPGEDNSPLHF. Written as DNA, the CDR3 is TGTGCCACCAGCAGAGAGTACCCAGGGGAAGATAATTCACCCCTCCACTTT.

V and J are TRBV19 and TRBJ2-2; D is perhaps TRBD2 (5 bases). The CDR3 covers 16 residues. V gave up 3 bases and J gave up 4 bases, with 15 bases separating them. CDR1 and CDR2 from the germline V gene are LNHDA and SQIVND (reference sequence). This chain's CDR3 is CASSIGNGLRTGELFF. The CDR3 DNA reads TGTGCCAGTAGTATCGGTAACGGACTGCGCACCGGGGAGCTGTTTTTT.

The V gene is TRBV7-9, the J gene TRBJ2-7, with D maybe TRBD2 (5 bases). Trimming took off 1 base at V and 3 bases at J, with 10 bases between the two ends. Germline lookup yields CDR1 SEHNR and CDR2 FQNEAQ (reference sequence). The CDR3 extends over 14 amino acids. The CDR3 spells CASSLVETNYEQYF. DNA of the CDR3: TGTGCCAGCAGCTTAGTAGAGACTAACTACGAGCAGTACTTC.

The chain combines TRBV3-1 (or the pseudogene TRBV3-2) with TRBJ2-7; TRBD2 aligns across 10 bases. V trimming: 4 bases; J trimming: 4 bases; junction bases outside the gene matches: 4. The CDR3 covers 14 residues. Per germline, CDR1 LGHDT and CDR2 YNNKEL (reference sequence). The CDR3 sequence is CASSRTSGEYEQYF. For the CDR3, the DNA is TGTGCCAGCAGCCGAACTAGCGGGGAGTACGAGCAGTACTTC.

This chain connects TRBV6-6 to TRBJ2-3; D perhaps matches TRBD2 (6 bases). V dropped 7 bases and J dropped 3 bases, with 14 bases sitting between them. The CDR3 sequence is 14 residues long. CDR1 and CDR2 from the germline V gene are MNHNY and SVGAGI (reference sequence). The chain's CDR3 is CASITGGSTDTQYF. CDR3 in DNA: TGTGCCAGCATCACCGGGGGTTCAACAGATACGCAGTATTTT.

The V call is TRBV6-5, the J call TRBJ2-7; 7 bases agree with TRBD2. The V and J ends lost 10 bases and 4 bases, in that order; junction bases with no gene match: 16. The CDR3 has 15 amino acids. CDR1 is MNHEY and CDR2 is SVGAGI in the germline V gene. The CDR3 bases are TGTGCCATCGAGGTGGTGGCTAGCGGAGGTTACGAGCAGTACTTC. It specifies CAIEVVASGGYEQYF.

The rearrangement joins TRBV19 to TRBJ2-1; D unresolved. Germline values: CDR1 LNHDA, CDR2 SQIVND (reference sequence). The V end lost 6 bases, the J end lost 5 bases, and 14 bases lay between the germline ends. CDR3 size: 14 residues. Written as DNA, the CDR3 is TGTGCCAGTAGCCCGGTAAACGTCAACAATGAGCAGTTCTTC. Its translation: CASSPVNVNNEQFF.

The V and J genes are TRBV11-3 and TRBJ1-1, with 9 positions matching TRBD1. V trimming: 4 bases; J trimming: 4 bases; junction bases outside the gene matches: 13. CDR3 length: 17 residues. From germline, CDR1 is SGHNT and CDR2 YENEEA. The CDR3 region is CASSSILQGAGSTEAFF. The CDR3 nucleotides are TGTGCCAGCAGCTCCATCTTACAGGGGGCGGGGAGCACTGAAGCTTTCTTT. Drawing the rest from reference TRBV11-3 and TRBJ1-1, the complete variable domain is EAGVVQSPRYKIIEKKQPVAFWCNPISGHNTLYWYLQNLGQGPELLIRYENEEAVDDSQLPKDRFSAERLKGVDSTLKIQPAELGDSAVYLCASSSILQGAGSTEAFFGQGTRLTVV.

The chain joins TRBV6-6 to TRBJ2-3, with TRBD1 identical over 9 bases. V was clipped by 1 base and J by 1 base; unmatched bases: 0. In germline, CDR1 is MNHNY, CDR2 SVGAGI (reference sequence). The CDR3 has 15 amino acids. The CDR3: CASSYWDRGTDTQYF. In DNA form, the CDR3 reads TGTGCCAGCAGTTACTGGGACAGGGGCACAGATACGCAGTATTTT.

This chain connects TRBV5-1 to TRBJ1-1, with D possibly being TRBD1 (6 bases). The CDR3 has 14 amino acids. The V gene's germline CDR1 is SGHRS and CDR2 YFSETQ. V lost 4 bases and J lost 10, with 20 bases in between. CDR3 in DNA: TGCGCCAGCAGCCCTCTGACGGGGGGCGGGGGAGCTTTCTTT. This gives the protein CASSPLTGGGGAFF.